This T cell receptor beta chain was sequenced in a study of blood T cells in healthy people across ages. Overall study context: Per two T cells, template switching captured roughly one barcoded beta molecule.

Note on this clonotype: A junction boundary mismatches the germline segment, possibly from a read error.

Sample-barcoded 5' priming and a J-beta primer mix drove a second PCR of roughly 7 to 11 cycles. A template-switch adaptor that had 12 random nucleotides put a tag on each cDNA molecule. TCRdb re-analysed the 5' RACE reads in MiXCR, keeping a single row per CDR3 protein. The sample has 730,000 or so distinct CDR3 sequences, 43% seen once. The people who gave samples were healthy Caucasians from Russia, aged roughly 6 to 100. CDR3 length: 11 residues. The chain joins TRBV12-3 or TRBV12-4 to TRBJ2-3; D remains ambiguous. The specimen was blood. The clonotype originates from a woman in her sixties or seventies in good health. The DNA for the CDR3 is TGTGCCAGCAGTTTAGAAGATACGGAGTATTTT. It is translated as CASSLEDTEYF.